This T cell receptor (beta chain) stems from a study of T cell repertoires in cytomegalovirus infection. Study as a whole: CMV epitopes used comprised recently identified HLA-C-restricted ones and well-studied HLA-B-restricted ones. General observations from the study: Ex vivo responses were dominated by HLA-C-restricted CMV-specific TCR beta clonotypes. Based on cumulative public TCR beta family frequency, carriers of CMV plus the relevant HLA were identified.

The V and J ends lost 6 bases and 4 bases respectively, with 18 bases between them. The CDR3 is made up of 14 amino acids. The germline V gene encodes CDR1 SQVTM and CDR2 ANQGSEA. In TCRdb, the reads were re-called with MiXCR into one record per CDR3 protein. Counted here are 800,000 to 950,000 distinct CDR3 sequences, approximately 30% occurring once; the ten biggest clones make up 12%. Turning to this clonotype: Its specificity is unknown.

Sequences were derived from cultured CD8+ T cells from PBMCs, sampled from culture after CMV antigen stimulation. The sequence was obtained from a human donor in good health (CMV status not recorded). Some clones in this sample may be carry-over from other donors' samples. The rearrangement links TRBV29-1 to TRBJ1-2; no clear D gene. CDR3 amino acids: CSVEWSPLSYGYTF. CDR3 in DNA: TGCAGCGTCGAATGGAGTCCTTTGAGCTATGGCTACACCTTC.